These T cell receptor beta chains were read from a single sample in a study of blood T cells in healthy people across ages. In TCRdb, the 5' RACE reads were re-called with MiXCR into one record per CDR3 protein. The top ten clones hold over 3.5% of a sample with about 1.5 million distinct CDR3 sequences, roughly 43% of them seen once. The sequenced sample was blood. Source of these receptors: a woman younger than 35 in good health. Each CDR3 is given with its conserved first and last residue. D genes are given only for firm matches. Some rows have no size entry. The others give once, few or many, or a class for an expanded clone.

v_call	d_call	j_call	clone_size	cdr3_aa	cdr3_nt
TRBV4-1	TRBD1	TRBJ2-1	.	CASSQGDRAGEQFF	TGCGCCAGCAGCCAAGGGGACAGGGCAGGGGAGCAGTTCTTC
TRBV4-3	.	TRBJ2-7	few	CASSQDTGRDIYYEQYF	TGCGCCAGCAGCCAAGATACCGGCAGGGACATCTACTACGAGCAGTACTTC
TRBV5-1	TRBD1	TRBJ2-3	few	CASIRDRGGDTQYF	TGCGCCAGCATCCGGGACAGGGGTGGAGATACGCAGTATTTT
TRBV6-4	.	TRBJ2-3	.	CASSAGRTPSTDTQYF	TGTGCCAGCAGTGCCGGTCGGACCCCTAGCACAGATACGCAGTATTTT
TRBV4-1	TRBD2	TRBJ2-3	few	CASSQIAGGLTDTQYF	TGCGCCAGCAGCCAAATAGCGGGGGGGCTCACAGATACGCAGTATTTT
TRBV4-3	.	TRBJ1-1	.	CASSQVPLVATEAFF	TGCGCCAGCAGCCAAGTACCCCTTGTGGCCACTGAAGCTTTCTTT
TRBV7-9	TRBD1	TRBJ2-2	.	CASSLETGIGELFF	TGTGCCAGCAGCTTAGAGACAGGGATCGGGGAGCTGTTTTTT
TRBV5-1	TRBD2	TRBJ2-4	.	CASSGGEGLAKNIQYF	TGCGCCAGCTCAGGAGGGGAGGGACTAGCCAAAAACATTCAGTACTTC
TRBV6-5	.	TRBJ1-5	many	CASRTTLNQPQHF	TGTGCCAGCAGGACGACACTGAATCAGCCCCAGCATTTT
TRBV27	.	TRBJ1-5	.	CASSFRDNINQPQHF	TGTGCCAGCAGTTTTCGGGACAATATCAATCAGCCCCAGCATTTT
TRBV20-1	TRBD2	TRBJ2-7	few	CSARDAGGYEQYF	TGCAGTGCTAGAGATGCGGGAGGTTACGAGCAGTACTTC
TRBV29-1	.	TRBJ2-1	many	CSVARLAPYNEQFF	TGCAGCGTTGCGAGGCTAGCCCCTTACAATGAGCAGTTCTTC
TRBV9	.	TRBJ2-3	few	CASSVVGGNTDTQYF	TGTGCCAGCAGCGTAGTCGGGGGTAACACAGATACGCAGTATTTT
TRBV27	.	TRBJ2-2	.	CASSLGPVDTGELFF	TGTGCCAGCAGTTTAGGACCGGTTGACACCGGGGAGCTGTTTTTT
TRBV4-1	TRBD1	TRBJ1-1	.	CASSQDGRGRGAEAFF	TGCGCCAGCAGCCAAGACGGCAGGGGGCGAGGGGCTGAAGCTTTCTTT
TRBV24-1	.	TRBJ2-1	.	CATSTPTGALNERFF	TGTGCCACCAGTACCCCGACAGGTGCCCTAAATGAGCGGTTCTTC
TRBV7-9	.	TRBJ2-3	.	CASSRTARDTQYF	TGTGCCAGCAGCCGGACCGCGAGGGATACGCAGTATTTT
TRBV7-9	TRBD1	TRBJ1-1	.	CASSKPGQEAFF	TGTGCCAGCAGCAAGCCGGGACAGGAAGCTTTCTTT
TRBV7-9	.	TRBJ2-5	.	CASSLIETGYQETQYF	TGTGCCAGCAGCTTAATAGAGACAGGTTACCAAGAGACCCAGTACTTC
TRBV3-1	.	TRBJ2-7	.	CASSPSLSDRQYF	TGTGCCAGCAGCCCGTCCCTTTCGGACCGGCAGTACTTC
TRBV7-8	.	TRBJ2-7	.	CASTKRGPMSSYEQYF	TGTGCCAGCACCAAGCGAGGCCCCATGAGCTCCTACGAGCAGTACTTC
TRBV27	.	TRBJ2-7	.	CASHSIWANSNEQYF	TGTGCCAGCCACTCGATCTGGGCCAATAGCAATGAGCAGTACTTC
TRBV12-3/TRBV12-4	.	TRBJ2-1	.	CAGSTDNSYEQFF	TGTGCCGGCAGCACGGACAACTCCTACGAGCAGTTCTTC
TRBV20-1	TRBD2	TRBJ2-3	.	CSARRGEGGTDTQYF	TGCAGTGCTAGACGGGGGGAGGGAGGCACAGATACGCAGTATTTT
TRBV21-1	.	TRBJ2-5	.	CASSERGQGLRTQYF	TGTGCCAGCAGCGAAAGGGGACAGGGCCTACGGACCCAGTACTTC
TRBV7-6	.	TRBJ1-5	few	CASSLAEGVDQPQHF	TGTGCCAGCAGCTTAGCCGAGGGGGTGGATCAGCCCCAGCATTTT
TRBV13	TRBD2	TRBJ2-1	few	CASSLGLGLVNEQFF	TGTGCCAGCAGCTTAGGACTGGGACTAGTCAATGAGCAGTTCTTC
TRBV5-1	.	TRBJ2-2	few	CASSLAVADLNTGELFF	TGCGCCAGCAGCTTGGCCGTAGCGGACCTGAACACCGGGGAGCTGTTTTTT
TRBV7-2	TRBD2	TRBJ2-7	.	CASRLEASGGPYEQYF	TGTGCCAGCAGACTAGAAGCCAGCGGGGGACCCTACGAGCAGTACTTC
TRBV10-3	.	TRBJ1-1	few	CAISDRQLTEAFF	TGTGCCATCAGTGACAGACAGTTGACTGAAGCTTTCTTT
TRBV4-3	TRBD2	TRBJ2-4	.	CASSHVAGVAKNIQYF	TGCGCCAGCAGCCATGTAGCGGGAGTGGCCAAAAACATTCAGTACTTC
TRBV20-1	TRBD2	TRBJ2-4	few	CSASLAGELAKNIQYF	TGCAGTGCTAGTCTAGCGGGGGAATTAGCCAAAAACATTCAGTACTTC
TRBV20-1	.	TRBJ2-5	.	CSASWPGQETQYF	TGCAGTGCTAGTTGGCCGGGACAAGAGACCCAGTACTTC
TRBV20-1	TRBD1	TRBJ2-7	.	CSAVTGYEQYF	TGCAGTGCTGTGACAGGGTACGAGCAGTACTTC
TRBV12-3/TRBV12-4	TRBD1	TRBJ1-2	few	CASSTRQGSYGYTF	TGTGCCAGCAGTACAAGACAGGGTAGCTATGGCTACACCTTC
TRBV27	TRBD2	TRBJ2-1	once	CASSSRLAGLSYEQFF	TGTGCTAGCAGTTCAAGACTAGCGGGGTTATCCTACGAGCAGTTCTTC
TRBV4-3	TRBD2	TRBJ2-1	few	CASSQDLGLAGENSYNEQFF	TGCGCCAGCAGCCAAGACTTGGGACTAGCGGGAGAGAACTCCTACAATGAGCAGTTCTTC
TRBV28	.	TRBJ2-7	few	CASSRPYEQYF	TGTGCCAGCAGCCGGCCCTACGAGCAGTACTTC
TRBV7-9	.	TRBJ1-1	.	CASRKTSNTEAFF	TGTGCCAGCAGGAAGACAAGCAACACTGAAGCTTTCTTT
TRBV6-1	TRBD2	TRBJ2-2	.	CASSDRRGSGAGELFF	TGTGCCAGCAGTGATCGTCGCGGTAGCGGGGCAGGGGAGCTGTTTTTT
TRBV12-3/TRBV12-4	TRBD2	TRBJ2-5	few	CASSSPGLAQETQYF	TGTGCCAGCAGCAGTCCGGGACTAGCACAAGAGACCCAGTACTTC
TRBV30	.	TRBJ2-3	.	CAWSADSYSTDTQYF	TGTGCCTGGAGTGCGGACAGTTACAGCACAGATACGCAGTATTTT
TRBV12-3/TRBV12-4	TRBD2	TRBJ2-5	.	CASSQPRTSGSEEQYF	TGTGCCAGCAGTCAACCACGGACTAGCGGGAGCGAAGAGCAGTACTTC
TRBV12-3/TRBV12-4	TRBD1	TRBJ1-5	.	CASSKTGLRDQPQHF	TGTGCCAGCAGTAAGACAGGGTTGAGGGATCAGCCCCAGCATTTT
TRBV6-5	.	TRBJ2-5	.	CASSHGPAETQYF	TGTGCCAGCAGTCACGGACCTGCAGAGACCCAGTACTTC
TRBV12-3/TRBV12-4	TRBD2	TRBJ2-5	.	CASSLWGGEQKTQYF	TGTGCCAGCAGTTTATGGGGGGGAGAGCAAAAGACCCAGTACTTC
TRBV7-8	.	TRBJ2-1	few	CATQIWRDAYNEQFF	TGTGCCACACAAATTTGGCGGGACGCCTACAATGAGCAGTTCTTC
TRBV27	.	TRBJ2-1	few	CASGIYAGNEQFF	TGTGCCAGCGGAATCTATGCGGGCAATGAGCAGTTCTTC
TRBV4-1	TRBD1	TRBJ1-2	once	CASSHLTGGCGYTF	TGCGCCAGCAGCCATTTGACAGGGGGCTGTGGCTACACCTTC
TRBV20-1	TRBD1	TRBJ2-7	.	CSATDLGTVSCEQYF	TGCAGTGCTACGGACCTGGGGACAGTGTCCTGCGAGCAGTACTTC
TRBV25-1	.	TRBJ2-5	.	CASRQNRGNEQYF	TGTGCCAGTCGACAAAATAGGGGTAATGAGCAGTACTTC
TRBV3-1	.	TRBJ1-5	once	CASSAGQGLSNQPQHF	TGTGCCAGCAGCGCGGGGCAGGGGCTTAGCAATCAGCCCCAGCATTTT
TRBV7-2	.	TRBJ1-2	few	CASSLERGIGGYTF	TGTGCCAGCAGCTTAGAGAGGGGAATTGGGGGCTACACCTTC
TRBV4-3	.	TRBJ1-2	many	CASSQAIGDYGYTF	TGCGCCAGCAGCCAAGCAATAGGAGACTATGGCTACACCTTC
TRBV28	TRBD1	TRBJ2-5	.	CASSPRGTGLWETQYF	TGTGCCAGCAGTCCCCGCGGGACAGGGTTATGGGAGACCCAGTACTTC
TRBV20-1	.	TRBJ2-7	few	CSATSGYRVSQYF	TGCAGTGCTACCTCGGGATACAGGGTCTCGCAGTACTTC
TRBV20-1	TRBD1	TRBJ1-1	.	CSARYGTAQMNTEAFF	TGCAGTGCTAGATACGGGACAGCCCAAATGAACACTGAAGCTTTCTTT
TRBV27	.	TRBJ2-6	.	CASRTRYSGANVLTF	TGTGCCAGCCGCACGCGCTACTCTGGGGCCAACGTCCTGACTTTC
TRBV7-9	TRBD1	TRBJ2-5	.	CAGGTGGETQYF	TGTGCTGGAGGGACAGGGGGCGAGACCCAGTACTTC
TRBV7-2	.	TRBJ1-4	.	CASSLTPRGEKLFF	TGTGCCAGCAGCTTAACCCCGCGAGGGGAAAAACTGTTTTTT